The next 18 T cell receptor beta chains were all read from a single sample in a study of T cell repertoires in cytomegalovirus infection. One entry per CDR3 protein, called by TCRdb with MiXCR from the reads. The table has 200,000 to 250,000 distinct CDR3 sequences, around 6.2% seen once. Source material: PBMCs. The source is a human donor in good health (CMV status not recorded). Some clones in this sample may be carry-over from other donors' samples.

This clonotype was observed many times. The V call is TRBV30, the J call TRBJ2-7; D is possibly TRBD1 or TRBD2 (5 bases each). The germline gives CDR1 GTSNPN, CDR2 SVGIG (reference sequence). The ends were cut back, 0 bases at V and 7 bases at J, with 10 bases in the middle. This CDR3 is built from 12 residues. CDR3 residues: CAWSVRGVEQYF. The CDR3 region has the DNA TGTGCCTGGAGTGTACGAGGGGTTGAGCAGTACTTC.

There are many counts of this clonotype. Written as DNA, the CDR3 is TGCAGTGCTAGACGGGACACTGAAGCTTTCTTT. As protein: CSARRDTEAFF. The chain carries TRBV20-1 and TRBJ1-1; D is unresolved. Germline V gene sequence: CDR1 DFQATT, CDR2 SNEGSKA (reference sequence). This CDR3 region has 11 residues. The germline V and J ends were trimmed by 2 bases and 3 bases, with 4 bases remaining between them.

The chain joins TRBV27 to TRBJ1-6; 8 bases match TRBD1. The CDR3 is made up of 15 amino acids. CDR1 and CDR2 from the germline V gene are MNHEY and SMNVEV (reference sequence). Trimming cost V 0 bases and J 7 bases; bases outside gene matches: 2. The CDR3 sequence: CASSLSGDRNSPLHF. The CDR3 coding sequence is TGTGCCAGCAGTTTATCTGGGGACAGGAATTCACCCCTCCACTTT.

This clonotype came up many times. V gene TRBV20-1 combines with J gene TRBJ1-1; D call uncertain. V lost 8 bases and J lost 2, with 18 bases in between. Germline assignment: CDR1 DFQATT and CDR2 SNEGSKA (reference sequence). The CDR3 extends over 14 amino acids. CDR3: CSPVGRRGNTEAFF. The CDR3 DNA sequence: TGCAGTCCCGTCGGCCGTCGAGGAAACACTGAAGCTTTCTTT.

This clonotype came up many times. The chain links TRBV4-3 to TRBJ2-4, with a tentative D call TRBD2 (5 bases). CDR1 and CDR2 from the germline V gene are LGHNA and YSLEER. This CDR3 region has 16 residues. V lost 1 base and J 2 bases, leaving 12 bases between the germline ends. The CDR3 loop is CASSQARTGPKNIQYF. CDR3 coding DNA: TGCGCCAGCAGCCAAGCGAGGACTGGACCCAAAAACATTCAGTACTTC.

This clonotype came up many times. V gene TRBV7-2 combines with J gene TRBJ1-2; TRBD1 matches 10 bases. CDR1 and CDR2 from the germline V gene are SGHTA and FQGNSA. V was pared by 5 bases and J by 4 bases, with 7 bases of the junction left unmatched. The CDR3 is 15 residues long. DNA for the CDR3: TGTGCCAGCAGCCCCCGACAGGGGGCCGGCTATGGCTACACCTTC. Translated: CASSPRQGAGYGYTF.

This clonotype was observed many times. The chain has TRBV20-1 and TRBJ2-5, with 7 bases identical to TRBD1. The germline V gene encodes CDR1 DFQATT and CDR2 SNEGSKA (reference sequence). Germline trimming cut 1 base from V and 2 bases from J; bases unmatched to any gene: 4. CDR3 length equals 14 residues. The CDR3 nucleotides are TGCAGTGCTAGAGGAGACAGGGATCAAGAGACCCAGTACTTC. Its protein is CSARGDRDQETQYF.

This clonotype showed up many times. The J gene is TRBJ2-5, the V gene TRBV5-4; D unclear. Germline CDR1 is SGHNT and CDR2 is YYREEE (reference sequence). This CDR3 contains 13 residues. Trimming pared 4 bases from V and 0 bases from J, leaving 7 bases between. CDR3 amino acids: CASSHVDQETQYF. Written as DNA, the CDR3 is TGTGCCAGCAGCCATGTAGACCAAGAGACCCAGTACTTC.

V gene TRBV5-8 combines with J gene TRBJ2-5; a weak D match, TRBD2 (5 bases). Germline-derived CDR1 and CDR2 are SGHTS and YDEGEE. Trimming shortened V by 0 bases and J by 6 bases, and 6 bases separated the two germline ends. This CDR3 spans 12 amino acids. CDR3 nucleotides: TGTGCCAGCAGCTTGGGGACTCAGACCCAGTACTTC. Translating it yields CASSLGTQTQYF. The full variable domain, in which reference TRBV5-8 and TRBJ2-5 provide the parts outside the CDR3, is EAGVTQSPTHLIKTRGQQATLRCSPISGHTSVYWYQQALGLGLQFLLWYDEGEERNRGNFPPRFSGRQFPNYSSELNVNALELEDSALYLCASSLGTQTQYFGPGTRLLVL.

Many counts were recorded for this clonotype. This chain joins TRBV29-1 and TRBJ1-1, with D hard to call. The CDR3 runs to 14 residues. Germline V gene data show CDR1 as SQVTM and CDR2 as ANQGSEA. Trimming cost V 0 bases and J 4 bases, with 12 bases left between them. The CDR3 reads CSVEEDGYATEAFF. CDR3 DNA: TGCAGCGTTGAAGAGGACGGCTACGCCACTGAAGCTTTCTTT.

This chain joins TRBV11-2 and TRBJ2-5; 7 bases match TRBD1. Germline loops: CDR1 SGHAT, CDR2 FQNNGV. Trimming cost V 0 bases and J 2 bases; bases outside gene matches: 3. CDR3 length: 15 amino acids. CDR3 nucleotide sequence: TGTGCCAGCAGCTTAGAGGGGGACAGACAAGAGACCCAGTACTTC. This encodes CASSLEGDRQETQYF. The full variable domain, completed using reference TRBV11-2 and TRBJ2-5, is EAGVAQSPRYKIIEKRQSVAFWCNPISGHATLYWYQQILGQGPKLLIQFQNNGVVDDSQLPKDRFSAERLKGVDSTLKIQPAKLEDSAVYLCASSLEGDRQETQYFGPGTRLLVL.

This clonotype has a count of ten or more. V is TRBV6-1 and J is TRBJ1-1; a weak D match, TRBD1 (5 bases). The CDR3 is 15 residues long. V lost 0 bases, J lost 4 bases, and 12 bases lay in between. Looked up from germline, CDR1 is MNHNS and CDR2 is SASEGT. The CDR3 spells CASSEALGGSTEAFF. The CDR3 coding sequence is TGTGCCAGCAGTGAAGCCCTTGGGGGTAGCACTGAAGCTTTCTTT.

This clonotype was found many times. Here the CDR3 DNA reads TGCGCCAGCAGCTTGGAGCAGAGAGACTACAATGAGCAGTTCTTC. Its translation is CASSLEQRDYNEQFF. The chain carries TRBV5-1 and TRBJ2-1; D not resolved. The CDR3 extends over 15 amino acids. V shed 0 bases and J shed 3 bases, with 10 bases lying between them. The V gene's germline CDR1 is SGHRS and CDR2 YFSETQ.

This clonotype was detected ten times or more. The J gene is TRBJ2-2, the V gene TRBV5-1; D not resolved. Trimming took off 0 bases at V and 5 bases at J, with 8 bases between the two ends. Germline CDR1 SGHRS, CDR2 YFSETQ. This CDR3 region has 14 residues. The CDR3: CASSLAEVTGELFF. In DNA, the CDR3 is TGCGCCAGCAGCTTGGCTGAGGTTACCGGGGAGCTGTTTTTT.

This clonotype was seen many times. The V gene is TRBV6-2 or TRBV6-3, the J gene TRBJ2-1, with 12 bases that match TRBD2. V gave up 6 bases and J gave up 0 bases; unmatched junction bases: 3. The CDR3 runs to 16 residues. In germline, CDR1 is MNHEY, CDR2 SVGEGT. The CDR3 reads CASRTSGGSSYNEQFF. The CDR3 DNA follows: TGTGCCAGCAGAACTAGCGGGGGGAGCTCCTACAATGAGCAGTTCTTC.

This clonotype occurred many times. CDR3 in DNA: TGTGCCAGCAGTCCGGCGGACAGGCTTGAAGCTTTCTTT. The encoded protein is CASSPADRLEAFF. The chain is built from TRBV12-3 or TRBV12-4 and TRBJ1-1; TRBD1 matches 7 bases. Unmatched junction bases numbered 7, after V lost 5 bases and J lost 7 bases. CDR3 size: 13 residues.

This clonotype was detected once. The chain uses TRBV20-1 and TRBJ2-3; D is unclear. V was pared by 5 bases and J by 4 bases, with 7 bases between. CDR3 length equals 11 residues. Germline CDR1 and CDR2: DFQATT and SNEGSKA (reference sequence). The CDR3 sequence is CSADDADTQYF. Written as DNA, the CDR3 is TGCAGTGCTGACGATGCAGATACGCAGTATTTT.

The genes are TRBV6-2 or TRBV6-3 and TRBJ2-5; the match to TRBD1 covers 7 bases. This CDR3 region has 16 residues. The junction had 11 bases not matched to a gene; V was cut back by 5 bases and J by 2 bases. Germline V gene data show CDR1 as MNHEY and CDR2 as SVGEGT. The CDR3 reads CASSNNRGQRQETQYF. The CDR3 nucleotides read TGTGCCAGCAGTAACAACCGGGGACAGAGACAAGAGACCCAGTACTTC.